This entry describes one T cell receptor beta chain. What it binds is not known. Per germline, CDR1 MNHEY and CDR2 SMNVEV (reference sequence). The V segment lost 2 bases and the J segment 7 bases; nucleotides outside the gene matches: 11. CDR3 length equals 17 residues. The record originates from a study of early T cells in non-severe SARS-CoV-2 infection. The wider study: With bulk RNA from unsorted whole blood as input, sequencing yielded unpaired chains.

Individual cDNA molecules each received unique molecular identifiers attached to them. TCRdb reprocessed the 5' RACE reads with MiXCR, giving one entry per CDR3 protein. The data hold tens of thousands of distinct CDR3 sequences, with over 5% observed a single time. Study conclusions and caveats: VDJdb-based matching was biased toward anti-spike CD8 responses and missed private and CD4 specificities.

The chain uses TRBV27 and TRBJ2-1; 10 bases line up with TRBD2. Material: whole blood. This clonotype was sampled from an adult who was a healthcare worker with PCR-confirmed SARS-CoV-2 infection or an uninfected control (not recorded which). The CDR3 coding sequence is TGTGCCAGCAGTTTAACCGAAATAGCGGGGGGTGTTAATGAGCAGTTCTTC. It encodes CASSLTEIAGGVNEQFF.